This T cell receptor (beta chain) originates from a study of blood T cell repertoires in COVID-19. Looked up from germline, CDR1 is MNHEY and CDR2 is SVGAGI. V was shortened by 7 bases and J by 0 bases, with 10 bases between the two germline ends. The CDR3 is made up of 14 amino acids. Profiled with immunoSEQ multiplex PCR; TCRdb holds only in-frame clones, not every one. Of around 50,000 clones in the sample, more than 70% were seen once. The sequence came from a man aged 50 to 60 with active COVID-19. V usage is TRBV6-5 and J usage is TRBJ1-3; D is uncertain. The sample was peripheral blood. CDR3 nucleotides: TGTGCCAGCAAGCCGCGGTACTCTGGAAACACCATATATTTT. It is translated as CASKPRYSGNTIYF.